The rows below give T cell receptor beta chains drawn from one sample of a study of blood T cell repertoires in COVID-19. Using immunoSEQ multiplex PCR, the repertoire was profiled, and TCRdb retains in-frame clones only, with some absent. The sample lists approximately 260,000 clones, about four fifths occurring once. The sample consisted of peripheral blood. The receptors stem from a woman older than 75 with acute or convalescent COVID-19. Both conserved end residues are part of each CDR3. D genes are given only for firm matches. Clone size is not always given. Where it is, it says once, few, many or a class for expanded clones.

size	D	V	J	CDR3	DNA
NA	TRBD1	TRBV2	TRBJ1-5	CASSRTGGEFQPQHF	TGTGCCAGCAGCCGGACAGGGGGCGAGTTTCAGCCCCAGCATTTT
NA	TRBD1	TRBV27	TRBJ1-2	CASSLRQGPLFGYTF	TGTGCCAGCAGTTTACGACAGGGCCCACTATTCGGCTACACCTTC
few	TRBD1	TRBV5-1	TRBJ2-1	CASSPDGQGSSNEQFF	TGCGCCAGCAGCCCGGATGGACAGGGATCGAGCAATGAGCAGTTCTTC
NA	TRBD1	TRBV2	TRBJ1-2	CASSEGPGGRNYGYTF	TGTGCCAGCAGTGAAGGGCCAGGGGGCAGAAACTATGGCTACACCTTC
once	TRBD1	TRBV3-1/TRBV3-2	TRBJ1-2	CASSLPQGSGYTF	TGTGCCAGCAGCCTTCCACAGGGGAGTGGCTACACCTTC
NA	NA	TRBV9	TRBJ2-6	CASSVAGGATPGANVLTF	TGTGCCAGCAGCGTAGCTGGGGGGGCCACTCCCGGGGCCAACGTCCTGACTTTC
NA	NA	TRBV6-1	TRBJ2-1	CASSYLEREFF	TGTGCCAGCTCCTATCTGGAGAGGGAGTTCTTC
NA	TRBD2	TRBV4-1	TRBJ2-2	CASSPTSDFRELFF	TGCGCCAGCAGCCCCACTAGCGACTTTAGGGAGCTGTTTTTT
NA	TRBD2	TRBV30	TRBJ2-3	CAWNQRGAGTDTQYF	TGTGCCTGGAACCAGCGGGGGGCGGGCACAGATACGCAGTATTTT
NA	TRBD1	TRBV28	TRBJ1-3	CASSLQGDTIYF	TGTGCCAGCAGCCTACAGGGGGACACCATATATTTT
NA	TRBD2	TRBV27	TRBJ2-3	CATRPGGGPSTDTQYF	TGTGCCACCAGGCCGGGGGGGGGACCTAGCACAGATACGCAGTATTTT